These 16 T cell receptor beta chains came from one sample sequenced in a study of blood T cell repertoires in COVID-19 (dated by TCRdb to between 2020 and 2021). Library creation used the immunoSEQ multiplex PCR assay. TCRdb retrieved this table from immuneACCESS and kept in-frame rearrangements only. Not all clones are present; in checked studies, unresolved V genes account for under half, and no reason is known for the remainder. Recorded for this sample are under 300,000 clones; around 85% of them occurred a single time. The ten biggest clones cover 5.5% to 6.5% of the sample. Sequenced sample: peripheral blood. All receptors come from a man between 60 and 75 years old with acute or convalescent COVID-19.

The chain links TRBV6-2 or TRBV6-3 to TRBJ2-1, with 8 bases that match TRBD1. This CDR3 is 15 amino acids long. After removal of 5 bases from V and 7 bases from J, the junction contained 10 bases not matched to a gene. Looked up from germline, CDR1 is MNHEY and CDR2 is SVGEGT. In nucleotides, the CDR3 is TGTGCCAGCAGTCGCCCTAGGACAGGGAGTAATGAGCAGTTCTTC. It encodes CASSRPRTGSNEQFF.

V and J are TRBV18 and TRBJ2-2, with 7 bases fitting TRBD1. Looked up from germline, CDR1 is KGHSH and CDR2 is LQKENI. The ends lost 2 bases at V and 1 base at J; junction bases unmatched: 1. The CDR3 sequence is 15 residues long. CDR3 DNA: TGTGCCAGCTCACCATGGACAGGGAACACCGGGGAGCTGTTTTTT. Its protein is CASSPWTGNTGELFF. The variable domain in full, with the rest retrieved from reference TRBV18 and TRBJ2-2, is NAGVMQNPRHLVRRRGQEARLRCSPMKGHSHVYWYRQLPEEGLKFMVYLQKENIIDESGMPKERFSAEFPKEGPSILRIQQVVRGDSAAYFCASSPWTGNTGELFFGEGSRLTVL.

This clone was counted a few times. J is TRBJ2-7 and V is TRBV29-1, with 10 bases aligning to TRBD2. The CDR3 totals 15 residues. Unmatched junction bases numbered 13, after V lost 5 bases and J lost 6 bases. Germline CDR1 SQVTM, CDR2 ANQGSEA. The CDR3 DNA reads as TGCAGCGTTACATCGACTAGCGGGCCCGACGGCGAGCAGTACTTC. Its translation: CSVTSTSGPDGEQYF.

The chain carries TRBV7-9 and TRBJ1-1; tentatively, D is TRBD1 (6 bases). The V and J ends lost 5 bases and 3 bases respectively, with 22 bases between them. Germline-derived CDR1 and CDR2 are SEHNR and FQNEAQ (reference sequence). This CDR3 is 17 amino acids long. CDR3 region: CASSAPTGGRRDTEAFF. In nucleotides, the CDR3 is TGTGCCAGCAGCGCACCCACGGGGGGCAGAAGGGACACTGAAGCTTTCTTT.

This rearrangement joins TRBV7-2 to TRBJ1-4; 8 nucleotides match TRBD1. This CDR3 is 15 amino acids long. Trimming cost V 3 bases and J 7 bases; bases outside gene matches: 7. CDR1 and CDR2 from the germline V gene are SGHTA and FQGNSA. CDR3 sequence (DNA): TGTGCCAGCAGCTTCGACAGGGGTCGGGGTGAAAAACTGTTTTTT. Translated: CASSFDRGRGEKLFF. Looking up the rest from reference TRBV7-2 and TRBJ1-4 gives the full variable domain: GAGVSQSPSNKVTEKGKDVELRCDPISGHTALYWYRQSLGQGLEFLIYFQGNSAPDKSGLPSDRFSAERTGGSVSTLTIQRTQQEDSAVYLCASSFDRGRGEKLFFGSGTQLSVL.

CDR3 DNA: TGTGCCAGCAGCCTTAGAGGAGCGCGGCTAGCTGGGGAGCAGTTCTTC. This gives the protein CASSLRGARLAGEQFF. This chain uses TRBV3-1 (or the pseudogene TRBV3-2) with TRBJ2-1, with D perhaps TRBD2 (5 bases). Trimming left V 4 bases short and J 10 bases short, with 23 bases between. The CDR3 totals 16 residues. Germline lookup yields CDR1 LGHDT and CDR2 YNNKEL (reference sequence).

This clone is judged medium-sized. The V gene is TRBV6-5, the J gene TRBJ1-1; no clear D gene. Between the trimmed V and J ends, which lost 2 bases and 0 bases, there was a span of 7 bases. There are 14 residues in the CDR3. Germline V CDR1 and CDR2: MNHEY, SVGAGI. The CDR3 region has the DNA TGTGCCAGCAGTTACGGTCAGATGAACACTGAAGCTTTCTTT. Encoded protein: CASSYGQMNTEAFF.

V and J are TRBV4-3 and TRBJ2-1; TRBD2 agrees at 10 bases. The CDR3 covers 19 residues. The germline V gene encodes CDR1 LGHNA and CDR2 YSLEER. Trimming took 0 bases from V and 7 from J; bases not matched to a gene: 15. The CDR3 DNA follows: TGCGCCAGCAGCCAAGAGACAGCTTGGCTAGCGGGAGTTATGAATGAGCAGTTCTTC. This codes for CASSQETAWLAGVMNEQFF.

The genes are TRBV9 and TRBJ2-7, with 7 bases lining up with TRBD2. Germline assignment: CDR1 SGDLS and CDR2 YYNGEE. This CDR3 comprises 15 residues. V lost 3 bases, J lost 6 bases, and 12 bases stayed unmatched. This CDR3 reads CASSASAGVGSEQYF. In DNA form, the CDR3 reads TGTGCCAGCAGCGCGTCGGCGGGAGTAGGTAGCGAGCAGTACTTC. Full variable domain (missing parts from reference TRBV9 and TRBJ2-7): DSGVTQTPKHLITATGQRVTLRCSPRSGDLSVYWYQQSLDQGLQFLIQYYNGEERAKGNILERFSAQQFPDLHSELNLSSLELGDSALYFCASSASAGVGSEQYFGPGTRLTVT.

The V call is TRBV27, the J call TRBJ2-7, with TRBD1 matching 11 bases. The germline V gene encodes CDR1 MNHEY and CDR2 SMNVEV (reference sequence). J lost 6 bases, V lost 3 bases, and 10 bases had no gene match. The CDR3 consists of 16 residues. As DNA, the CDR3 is TGTGCCAGCAGTTTGTTGGCCGGACAGGGGGCTAGCGAGCAGTACTTC. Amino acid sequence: CASSLLAGQGASEQYF.

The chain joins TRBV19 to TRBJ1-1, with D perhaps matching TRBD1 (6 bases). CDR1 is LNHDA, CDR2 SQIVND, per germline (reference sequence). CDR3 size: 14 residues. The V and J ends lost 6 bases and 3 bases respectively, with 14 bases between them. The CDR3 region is CASRFRDTDTEAFF. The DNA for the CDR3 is TGTGCCAGTAGGTTCCGGGACACCGACACTGAAGCTTTCTTT.

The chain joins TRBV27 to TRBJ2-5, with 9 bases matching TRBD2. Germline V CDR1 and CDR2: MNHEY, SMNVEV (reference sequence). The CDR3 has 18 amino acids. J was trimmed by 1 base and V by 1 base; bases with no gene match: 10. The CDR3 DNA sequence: TGTGCCAGCAGTTTATTCGGGATAGCGGGAGCGCCCCAAGAGACCCAGTACTTC. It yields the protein CASSLFGIAGAPQETQYF.

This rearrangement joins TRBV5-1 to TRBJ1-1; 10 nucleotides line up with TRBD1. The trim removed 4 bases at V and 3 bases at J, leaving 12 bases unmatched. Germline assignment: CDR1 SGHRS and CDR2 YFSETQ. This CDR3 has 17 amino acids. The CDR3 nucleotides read TGCGCCAGCAGCCCGGGACAGGGGCCGGTAGGGTACACTGAAGCTTTCTTT. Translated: CASSPGQGPVGYTEAFF.

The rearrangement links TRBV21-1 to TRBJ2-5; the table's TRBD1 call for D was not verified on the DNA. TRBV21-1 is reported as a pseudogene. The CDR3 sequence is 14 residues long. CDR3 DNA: TGTGCCAGCAGCAATGTAATCAGGGAAGAGACCCAGTACTTC. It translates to CASSNVIREETQYF.

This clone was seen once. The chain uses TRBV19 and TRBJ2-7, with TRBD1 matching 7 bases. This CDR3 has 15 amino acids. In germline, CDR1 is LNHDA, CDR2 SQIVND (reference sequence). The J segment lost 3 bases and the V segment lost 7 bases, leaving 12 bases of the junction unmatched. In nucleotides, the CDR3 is TGTGCCAGTACACCCCAACCCGGACAGGTCTACGAGCAGTACTTC. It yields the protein CASTPQPGQVYEQYF.

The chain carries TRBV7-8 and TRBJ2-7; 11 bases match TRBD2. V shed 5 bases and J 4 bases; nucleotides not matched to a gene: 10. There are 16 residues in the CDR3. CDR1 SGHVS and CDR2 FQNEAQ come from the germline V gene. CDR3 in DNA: TGTGCCAGCAGCCCCCTAGCGGGAGGTAGGAGGTACGAGCAGTACTTC. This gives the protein CASSPLAGGRRYEQYF. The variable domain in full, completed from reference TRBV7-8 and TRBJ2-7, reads GAGVSQSPRYKVAKRGQDVALRCDPISGHVSLFWYQQALGQGPEFLTYFQNEAQLDKSGLPSDRFFAERPEGSVSTLKIQRTQQEDSAVYLCASSPLAGGRRYEQYFGPGTRLTVT.